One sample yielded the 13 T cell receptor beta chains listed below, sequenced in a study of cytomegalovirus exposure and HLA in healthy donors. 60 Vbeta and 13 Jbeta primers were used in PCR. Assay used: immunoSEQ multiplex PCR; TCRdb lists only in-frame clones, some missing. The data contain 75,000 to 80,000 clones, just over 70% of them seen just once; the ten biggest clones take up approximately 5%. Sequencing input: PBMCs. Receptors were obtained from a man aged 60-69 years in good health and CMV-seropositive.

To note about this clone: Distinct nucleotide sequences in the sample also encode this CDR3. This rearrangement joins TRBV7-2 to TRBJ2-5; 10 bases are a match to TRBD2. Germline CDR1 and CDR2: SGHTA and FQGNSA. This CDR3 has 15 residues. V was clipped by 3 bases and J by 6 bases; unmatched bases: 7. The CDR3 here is CASSFAGSGGKTQYF. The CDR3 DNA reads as TGTGCCAGCAGCTTTGCTGGTAGCGGGGGGAAGACCCAGTACTTC.

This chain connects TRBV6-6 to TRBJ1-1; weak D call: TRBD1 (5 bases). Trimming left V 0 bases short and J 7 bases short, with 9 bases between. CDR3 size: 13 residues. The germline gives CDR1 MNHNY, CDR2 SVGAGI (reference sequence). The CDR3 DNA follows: TGTGCCAGCAGTTACTCCAGGGTCCTTGAAGCTTTCTTT. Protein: CASSYSRVLEAFF.

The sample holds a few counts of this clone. The CDR3 is CASSRDRGRYEQYF. CDR3 bases: TGTGCCAGCAGCCGGGACAGGGGACGCTACGAGCAGTACTTC. V and J are TRBV28 and TRBJ2-7, with 10 bases matching TRBD1. This CDR3 is 14 amino acids long. With V trimmed by 6 bases and J by 3 bases, 5 bases remained unmatched. The V gene's germline CDR1 is MDHEN and CDR2 SYDVKM.

The CDR3 nucleotides are TGTGCCAGCTCATCCCAGGGTCCTCCAAATACGCAGTATTTT. It specifies CASSSQGPPNTQYF. The rearrangement links TRBV18 to TRBJ2-3; perhaps TRBD1 as D (5 bases). Germline-derived CDR1 and CDR2 are KGHSH and LQKENI. V lost 5 bases to trimming and J lost 7 bases, with 16 bases between them. The CDR3 length is 14 residues.

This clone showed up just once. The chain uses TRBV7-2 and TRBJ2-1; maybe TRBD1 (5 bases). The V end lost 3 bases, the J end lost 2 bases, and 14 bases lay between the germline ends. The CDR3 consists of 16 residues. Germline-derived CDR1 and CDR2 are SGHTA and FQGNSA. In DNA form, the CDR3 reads TGTGCCAGCAGCTTCCGCAGGGTCGCGACCTACAATGAGCAGTTCTTC. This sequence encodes CASSFRRVATYNEQFF.

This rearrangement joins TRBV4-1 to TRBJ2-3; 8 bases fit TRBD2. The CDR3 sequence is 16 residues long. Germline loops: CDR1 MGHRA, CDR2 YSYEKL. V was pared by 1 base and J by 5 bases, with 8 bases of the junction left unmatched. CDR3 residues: CASSQGRGGQRDTQYF. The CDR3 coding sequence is TGCGCCAGCAGCCAAGGCCGGGGGGGCCAAAGAGATACGCAGTATTTT.

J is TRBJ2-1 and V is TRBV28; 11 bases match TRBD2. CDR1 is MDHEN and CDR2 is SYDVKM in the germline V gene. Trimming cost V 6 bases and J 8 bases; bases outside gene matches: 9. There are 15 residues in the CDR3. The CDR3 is CASRSLTSGNDEQFF. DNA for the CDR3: TGTGCCAGCAGATCCCTGACTAGCGGGAACGATGAGCAGTTCTTC.

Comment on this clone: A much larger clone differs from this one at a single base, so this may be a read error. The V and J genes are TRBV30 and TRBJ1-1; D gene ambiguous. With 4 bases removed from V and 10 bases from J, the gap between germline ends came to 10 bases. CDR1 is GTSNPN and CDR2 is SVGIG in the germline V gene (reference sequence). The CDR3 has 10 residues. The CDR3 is CAWNAARAFF. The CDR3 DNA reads TGTGCCTGGAACGCTGCTAGAGCTTTCTTT.

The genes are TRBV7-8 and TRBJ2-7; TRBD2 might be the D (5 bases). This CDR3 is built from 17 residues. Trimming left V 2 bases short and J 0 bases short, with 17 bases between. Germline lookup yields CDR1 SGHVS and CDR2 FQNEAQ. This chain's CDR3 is CASSLNIASLSSYEQYF. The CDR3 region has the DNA TGTGCCAGCAGCTTAAATATAGCGAGTTTGAGCTCCTACGAGCAGTACTTC.

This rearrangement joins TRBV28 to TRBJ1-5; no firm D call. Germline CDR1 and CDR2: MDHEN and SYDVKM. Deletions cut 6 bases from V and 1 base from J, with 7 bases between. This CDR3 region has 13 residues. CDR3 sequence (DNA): TGTGCCAGCAGGGCTTACAGCAATCAGCCCCAGCATTTT. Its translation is CASRAYSNQPQHF.

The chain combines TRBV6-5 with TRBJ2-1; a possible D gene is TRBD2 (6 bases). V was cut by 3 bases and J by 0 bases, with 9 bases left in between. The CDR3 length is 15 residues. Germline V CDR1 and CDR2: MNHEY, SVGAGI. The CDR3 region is CASSYLGGSYNEQFF. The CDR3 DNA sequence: TGTGCCAGCAGTTATCTGGGAGGCTCCTACAATGAGCAGTTCTTC.

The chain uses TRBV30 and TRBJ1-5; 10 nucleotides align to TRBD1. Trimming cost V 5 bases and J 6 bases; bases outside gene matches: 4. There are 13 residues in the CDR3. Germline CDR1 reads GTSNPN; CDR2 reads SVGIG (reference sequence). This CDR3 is CAWDRGLGQPQHF. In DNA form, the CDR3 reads TGTGCCTGGGACAGGGGGCTTGGTCAGCCCCAGCATTTT.

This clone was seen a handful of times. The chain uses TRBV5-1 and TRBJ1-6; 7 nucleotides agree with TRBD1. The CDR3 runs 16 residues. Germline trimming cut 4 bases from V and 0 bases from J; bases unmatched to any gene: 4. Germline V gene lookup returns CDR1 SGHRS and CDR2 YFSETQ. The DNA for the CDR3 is TGCGCCAGCAGCCTCAGGGGGGACTCCTATAATTCACCCCTCCACTTT. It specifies CASSLRGDSYNSPLHF.